The source of this T cell receptor beta chain is a study of blood T cell repertoires in COVID-19. Study-level information: Acute and convalescent COVID-19 samples came from the United States, Italy and Spain. From T cells, B-cell-depleted T cells, or PBMCs came the material, which was cDNA or gDNA.

Original handling: Reference gene primers were amplified, and this amplification served to estimate nucleated cell counts. Profiling relied on immunoSEQ multiplex PCR, and the TCRdb table lists in-frame clones only, not all of them. V and J calls and clone size follow that table, whereas D and trimming were derived from the DNA. Among over 250,000 clones listed, 83% were seen once. The receptor comes from a woman between 50 and 59 years old who had recovered from COVID-19. The sequencing sample was made of peripheral blood.

The CDR3: CASSLDRSRSPLHF. CDR3 bases: TGTGCCAGCAGCTTGGACAGGTCTCGGTCACCCCTCCACTTT. This chain connects TRBV6-2 or TRBV6-3 to TRBJ1-6; 7 positions match TRBD1. Looked up from germline, CDR1 is MNHEY and CDR2 is SVGEGT. This CDR3 region has 14 residues. V shed 6 bases, J shed 10 bases, and the junction held 9 bases outside the gene matches.